What follows describes a single T cell receptor (beta chain). These data come from a study of blood T cell repertoires in COVID-19. Study in general: COVID-19 samples, acute and convalescent, were from the United States, Italy and Spain. T cells, B-cell-depleted T cells, or PBMCs supplied cDNA or gDNA.

Original data processing: Cell counts per sample came from amplifying reference gene primers. Assay used: immunoSEQ multiplex PCR; TCRdb lists only in-frame clones, some missing. V and J calls plus clone size are reproduced from that table; the DNA served to infer D and trimming. This sample has around 190,000 clones, with about 84% found just once. Trimming left V 6 bases short and J 2 bases short, with 11 bases between. The germline V gene has CDR1 SNHLY and CDR2 FYNNEI. This CDR3 is built from 14 residues. Material: PBMCs or T cells enriched from blood (not recorded which). The chain carries TRBV2 and TRBJ1-5; D call uncertain. The TCR sequence derives from a man aged 35-49 years with acute COVID-19. CDR3 nucleotide sequence: TGTGCCAGCAGGGTTTTGGGCGGCAATCAGCCCCAGCATTTT. Residues: CASRVLGGNQPQHF.